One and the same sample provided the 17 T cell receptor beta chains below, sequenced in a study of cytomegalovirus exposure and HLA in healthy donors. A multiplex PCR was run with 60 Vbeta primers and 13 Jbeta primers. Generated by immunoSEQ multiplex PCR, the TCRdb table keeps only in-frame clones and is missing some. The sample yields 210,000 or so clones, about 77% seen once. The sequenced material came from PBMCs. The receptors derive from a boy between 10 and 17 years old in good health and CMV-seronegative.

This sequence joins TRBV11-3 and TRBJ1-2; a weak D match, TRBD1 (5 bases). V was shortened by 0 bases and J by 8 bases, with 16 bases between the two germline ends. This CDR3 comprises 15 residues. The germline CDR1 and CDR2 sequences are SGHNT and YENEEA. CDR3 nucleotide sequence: TGTGCCAGCAGCTTAGATGGAGACAGTTTATACGGCTACACCTTC. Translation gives CASSLDGDSLYGYTF.

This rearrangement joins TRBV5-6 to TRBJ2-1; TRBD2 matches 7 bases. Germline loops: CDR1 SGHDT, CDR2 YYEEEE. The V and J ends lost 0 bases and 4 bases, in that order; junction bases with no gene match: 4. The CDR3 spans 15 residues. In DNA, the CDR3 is TGTGCCAGCAGCTTGGAGCGGGGCGGATACAATGAGCAGTTCTTC. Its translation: CASSLERGGYNEQFF.

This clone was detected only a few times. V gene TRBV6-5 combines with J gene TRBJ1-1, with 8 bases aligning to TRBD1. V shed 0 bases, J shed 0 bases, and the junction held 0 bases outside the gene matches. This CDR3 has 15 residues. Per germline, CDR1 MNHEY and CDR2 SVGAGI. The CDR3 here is CASSYSGQVNTEAFF. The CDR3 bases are TGTGCCAGCAGTTACTCGGGACAGGTGAACACTGAAGCTTTCTTT.

Here the CDR3 reads CASSFGFGGTEAFF. The CDR3 DNA follows: TGTGCCAGCAGCTTCGGGTTTGGAGGGACTGAAGCTTTCTTT. J is TRBJ1-1 and V is TRBV13, with D hard to call. CDR1 and CDR2 (germline): PRHDT, FYEKMQ (reference sequence). The CDR3 is 14 amino acids. Deletions cut 3 bases from V and 5 bases from J, with 13 bases between.

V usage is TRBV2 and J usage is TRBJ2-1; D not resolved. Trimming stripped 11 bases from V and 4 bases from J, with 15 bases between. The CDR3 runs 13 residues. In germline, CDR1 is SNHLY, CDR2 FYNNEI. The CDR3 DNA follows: TGTGCCGCTGGCCAAAGGAGATACAATGAGCAGTTCTTC. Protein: CAAGQRRYNEQFF.

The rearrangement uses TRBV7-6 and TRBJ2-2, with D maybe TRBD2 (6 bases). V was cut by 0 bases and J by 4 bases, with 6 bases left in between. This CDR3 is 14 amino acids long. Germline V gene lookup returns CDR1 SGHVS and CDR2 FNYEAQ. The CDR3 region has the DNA TGTGCCAGCAGCTTAGCGGGGGGCACCGGGGAGCTGTTTTTT. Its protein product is CASSLAGGTGELFF.

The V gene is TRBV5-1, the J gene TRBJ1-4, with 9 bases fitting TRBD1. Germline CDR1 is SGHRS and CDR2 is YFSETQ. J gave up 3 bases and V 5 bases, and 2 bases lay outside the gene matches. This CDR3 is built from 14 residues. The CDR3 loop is CASRQGAANEKLFF. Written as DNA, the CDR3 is TGCGCCAGCAGACAGGGGGCGGCTAATGAAAAACTGTTTTTT. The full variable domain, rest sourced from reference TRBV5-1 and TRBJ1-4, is KAGVTQTPRYLIKTRGQQVTLSCSPISGHRSVSWYQQTPGQGLQFLFEYFSETQRNKGNFPGRFSGRQFSNSRSEMNVSTLELGDSALYLCASRQGAANEKLFFGSGTQLSVL.

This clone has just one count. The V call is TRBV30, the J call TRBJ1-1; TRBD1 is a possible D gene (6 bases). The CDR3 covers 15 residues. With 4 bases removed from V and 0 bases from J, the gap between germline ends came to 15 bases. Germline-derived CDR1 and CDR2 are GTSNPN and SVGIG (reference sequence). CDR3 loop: CAWMTGTIMNTEAFF. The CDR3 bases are TGTGCCTGGATGACAGGAACTATCATGAACACTGAAGCTTTCTTT.

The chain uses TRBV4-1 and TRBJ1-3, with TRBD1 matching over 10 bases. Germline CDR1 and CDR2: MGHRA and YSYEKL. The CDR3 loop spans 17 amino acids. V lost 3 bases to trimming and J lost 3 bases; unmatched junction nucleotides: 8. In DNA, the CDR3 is TGCGCCAGCAGCCACTATGGGACAGGGGCCGGTGGAAACACCATATATTTT. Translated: CASSHYGTGAGGNTIYF.

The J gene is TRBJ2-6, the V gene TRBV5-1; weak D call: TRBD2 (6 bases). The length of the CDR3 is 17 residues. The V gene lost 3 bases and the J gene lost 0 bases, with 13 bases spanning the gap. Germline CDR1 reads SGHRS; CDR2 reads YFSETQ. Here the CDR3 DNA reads TGCGCCAGCAGCTGGTTCGGGGGTGACTCTGGGGCCAACGTCCTGACTTTC. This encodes CASSWFGGDSGANVLTF.

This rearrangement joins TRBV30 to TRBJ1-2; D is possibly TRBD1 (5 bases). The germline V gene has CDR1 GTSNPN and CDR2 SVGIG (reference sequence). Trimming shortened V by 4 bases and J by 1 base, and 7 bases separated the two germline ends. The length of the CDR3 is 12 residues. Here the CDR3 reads CAWKQGNYGYTF. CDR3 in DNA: TGTGCCTGGAAGCAGGGTAACTATGGCTACACCTTC.

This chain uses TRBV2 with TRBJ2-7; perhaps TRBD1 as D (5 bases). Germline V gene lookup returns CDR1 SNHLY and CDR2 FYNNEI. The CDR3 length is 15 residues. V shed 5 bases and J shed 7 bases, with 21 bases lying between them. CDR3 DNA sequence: TGTGCCAGCAGTAGTCGGACACCAGGTATGGGAGAGCAGTACTTC. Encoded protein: CASSSRTPGMGEQYF.

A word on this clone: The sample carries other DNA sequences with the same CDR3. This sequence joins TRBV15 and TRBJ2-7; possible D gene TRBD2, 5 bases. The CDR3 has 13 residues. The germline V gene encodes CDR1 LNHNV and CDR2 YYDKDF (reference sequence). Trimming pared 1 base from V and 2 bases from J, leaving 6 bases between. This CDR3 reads CATSRGGTYEQYF. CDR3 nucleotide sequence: TGTGCCACCAGCAGAGGAGGGACCTACGAGCAGTACTTC. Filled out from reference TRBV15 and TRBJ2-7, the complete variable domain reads DAMVIQNPRYQVTQFGKPVTLSCSQTLNHNVMYWYQQKSSQAPKLLFHYYDKDFNNEADTPDNFQSRRPNTSFCFLDIRSPGLGDTAMYLCATSRGGTYEQYFGPGTRLTVT.

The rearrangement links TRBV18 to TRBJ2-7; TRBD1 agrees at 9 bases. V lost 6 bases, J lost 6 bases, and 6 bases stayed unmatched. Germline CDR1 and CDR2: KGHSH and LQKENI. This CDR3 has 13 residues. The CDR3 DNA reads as TGTGCCAGCTCTGGACAGGGGTACAGCGAGCAGTACTTC. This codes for CASSGQGYSEQYF.

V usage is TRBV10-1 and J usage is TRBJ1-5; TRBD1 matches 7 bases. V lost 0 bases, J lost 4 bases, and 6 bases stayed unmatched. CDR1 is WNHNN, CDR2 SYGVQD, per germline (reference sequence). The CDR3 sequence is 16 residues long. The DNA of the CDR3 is TGCGCCAGCAGTGAGTCGGGCAGGGGGTTTAATCAGCCCCAGCATTTT. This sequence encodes CASSESGRGFNQPQHF.

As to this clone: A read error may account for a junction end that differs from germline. The CDR3: CASSVGPDSHEQYF. CDR3 nucleotide sequence: TGTGCCAGCAGCGTAGGTCCGGACTCCCACGAGCAGTACTTC. V usage is TRBV9 and J usage is TRBJ2-7, with D possibly TRBD2 on 5 matching bases. CDR1 is SGDLS, CDR2 YYNGEE, per germline. The CDR3 extends over 14 amino acids.

CDR3 loop: CASSGTSLNQPQHF. CDR3 DNA sequence: TGTGCCAGTAGCGGGACTTCTCTTAATCAGCCCCAGCATTTT. The V gene is TRBV19, the J gene TRBJ1-5; D possibly corresponds to TRBD1 (5 bases). V shed 6 bases and J shed 4 bases, with 13 bases lying between them. Germline CDR1 LNHDA, CDR2 SQIVND (reference sequence). The CDR3 loop spans 14 amino acids.